The present T cell receptor beta chain was sequenced within a study of T cell responses to AZD1222 COVID-19 vaccine. Profiling relied on immunoSEQ multiplex PCR, and the TCRdb table lists in-frame clones only, not all of them. The table records 100,000 to 150,000 clones, around 84% of them present only once. This clone was seen a single time. This CDR3 spans 16 amino acids. From germline, CDR1 is MNHEY and CDR2 SVGEGT. Trimming at V came to 5 bases and at J to 5 bases, leaving 14 bases not matched to a gene. The sample here was peripheral blood, taken on day 0 of AZD1222 vaccination. The TCR originated in an adult in good health. The chain carries TRBV6-2 or TRBV6-3 and TRBJ2-5; 7 nucleotides line up with TRBD2. Here the CDR3 reads CASSRNPGWGGETQYF. CDR3 nucleotide sequence: TGTGCCAGCAGTCGAAACCCCGGGTGGGGAGGGGAGACCCAGTACTTC.